The clone carrying this T cell receptor beta chain was seen a handful of times. Its antigen is undetermined. Unique molecular identifiers were present in the TCR beta cDNA libraries. TCRdb reprocessed the PCR reads via MiXCR and lists one record per CDR3 protein. The data contain approximately 690,000 distinct CDR3 sequences, approximately 59% of them seen just once; the ten biggest clones take up approximately 10%. This sample is drawn from a study of post-analysis software for immune sequencing data. Broader study findings: TRBV5-6, TRBV5-1 and TRBV20-1 belonged to a set of roughly 5 TRBV segments that were more frequent in patients than controls.

Germline CDR1 DFQATT, CDR2 SNEGSKA (reference sequence). V gave up 6 bases and J gave up 4 bases; unmatched junction bases: 9. The CDR3 is made up of 14 amino acids. Source material: blood. This sequence originates from a girl aged 2 to 9 with multiple sclerosis. V is TRBV20-1 and J is TRBJ2-1; 7 positions match TRBD2. CDR3 nucleotide sequence: TGCAGTGCCCGTAGCGGGCTACTATACAATGAGCAGTTCTTC. It is translated as CSARSGLLYNEQFF.